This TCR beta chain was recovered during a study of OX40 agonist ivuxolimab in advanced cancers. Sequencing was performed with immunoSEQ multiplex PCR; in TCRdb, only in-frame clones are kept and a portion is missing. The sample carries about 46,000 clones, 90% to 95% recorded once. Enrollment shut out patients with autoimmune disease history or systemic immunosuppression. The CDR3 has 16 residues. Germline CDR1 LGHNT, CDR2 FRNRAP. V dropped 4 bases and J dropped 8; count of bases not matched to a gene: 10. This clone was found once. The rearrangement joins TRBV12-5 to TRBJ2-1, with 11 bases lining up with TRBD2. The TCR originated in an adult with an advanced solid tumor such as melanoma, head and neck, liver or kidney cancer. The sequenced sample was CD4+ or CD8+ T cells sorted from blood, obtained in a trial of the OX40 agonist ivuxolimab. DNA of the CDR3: TGTGCTAGTGGTTGGGGCCTTAGCGGGAGGGTGGATGAGCAGTTCTTC. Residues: CASGWGLSGRVDEQFF.